The clone carrying this T cell receptor (beta chain) appeared a single time. Its antigen remains unknown. This entry belongs to a study of shared clonotypes between healthy human individuals. Study context: Per donor, CD8 memory used one plate, CD8 naive used two, CD4 memory used three and CD4 naive used three. Study outcomes and limitations: The genetic and exposure-history diversity represented was limited by few donors. Lower generation probabilities were found for non-shared clonotypes than for those shared by all four donors.

Germline V CDR1 and CDR2: GTSNPN, SVGIG (reference sequence). There are 13 residues in the CDR3. The ends lost 3 bases at V and 6 bases at J; junction bases unmatched: 6. The method was immunoSEQ multiplex PCR; TCRdb's version includes in-frame clones alone and lacks a portion of them. The sample has about a million clones; 70% to 80% are singletons. The material sequenced was memory CD4+ T cells from PBMCs. Subset indicated: CD45RA-negative fraction. This TCR was sampled from a young man in good health. Some clones in this sample may be carry-over from other donors' samples. The J gene is TRBJ1-2, the V gene TRBV30, with 8 bases that match TRBD1. The CDR3 loop is CAWRTAGGHGYTF. The CDR3 DNA follows: TGTGCCTGGAGAACTGCAGGGGGCCATGGCTACACCTTC.